The 6 T cell receptor beta chains below come from one sample, sequenced in a study of T cells in Graves' hyperthyroidism and ophthalmopathy. Amplification yielded TCR beta CDR3 regions, with RNA transcripts as the source. TCR CDR3 regions were first amplified by RT-PCR with HTBI primers. Using its own MiXCR run on the multiplex PCR reads, TCRdb lists one record per CDR3 protein. Of some 500,000 distinct CDR3 sequences in the sample, roughly 14% were seen once. What was sequenced was blood. The source is a woman aged 18-29 years with Graves' hyperthyroidism.

In this sample, this clonotype turned up many times. The chain carries TRBV6-1 and TRBJ1-2; no firm D call. The CDR3 is 13 amino acids. Per the germline V gene, CDR1 is MNHNS and CDR2 is SASEGT. The V end lost 7 bases, the J end lost 3 bases, and 12 bases lay between the germline ends. The CDR3 coding sequence is TGTGCCAGCATTGACATTTTTGACTATGGCTACACCTTC. This sequence encodes CASIDIFDYGYTF.

In this sample, this clonotype turned up many times. The CDR3 does not close with the conserved phenylalanine or tryptophan, likely indicating a read error. The V gene is TRBV12-3 or TRBV12-4, the J gene TRBJ1-1; possibly TRBD1 for D (5 bases). Trimming left V 0 bases short and J 5 bases short, with 16 bases between. The CDR3 is 16 amino acids. CDR3 bases: TGTGCCAGCAGTTTAGCGGCCCCGCGGGGGGAGACTGAAGCTTTCCTT. Protein: CASSLAAPRGETEAFL.

This clonotype was counted a few times. The rearrangement joins TRBV20-1 to TRBJ2-5, with 10 bases matching TRBD2. The CDR3 runs to 13 residues. The germline gives CDR1 DFQATT, CDR2 SNEGSKA (reference sequence). V shed 2 bases and J 5 bases; nucleotides not matched to a gene: 2. The CDR3 here is CSARLAGVETQYF. The CDR3 DNA reads TGCAGTGCTAGACTAGCGGGAGTTGAGACCCAGTACTTC.

This clonotype appeared a single time. This chain joins TRBV9 and TRBJ1-2; D is unclear. This CDR3 has 13 amino acids. The V end lost 3 bases, the J end lost 4 bases, and 10 bases lay between the germline ends. Germline CDR1 reads SGDLS; CDR2 reads YYNGEE. CDR3 in amino acids: CASSAIESYGYTF. For the CDR3, the DNA is TGTGCCAGCAGCGCCATAGAATCCTATGGCTACACCTTC.

There are many counts of this clonotype. This sequence joins TRBV7-9 and TRBJ1-1; TRBD1 matches 8 bases. V was pared by 2 bases and J by 1 base, with 9 bases of the junction left unmatched. CDR3 length: 17 amino acids. From germline, CDR1 is SEHNR and CDR2 FQNEAQ (reference sequence). The CDR3 loop is CASSLYGQGLGNTEAFF. As DNA, the CDR3 is TGTGCCAGCAGCTTATACGGACAGGGTCTTGGGAACACTGAAGCTTTCTTT. Drawing the rest from reference TRBV7-9 and TRBJ1-1, the complete variable domain is DTGVSQNPRHKITKRGQNVTFRCDPISEHNRLYWYRQTLGQGPEFLTYFQNEAQLEKSRLLSDRFSAERPKGSFSTLEIQRTEQGDSAMYLCASSLYGQGLGNTEAFFGQGTRLTVV.

This clonotype appeared many times. This chain connects TRBV6-5 to TRBJ2-5; TRBD2 might be the D (5 bases). Germline CDR1 reads MNHEY; CDR2 reads SVGAGI. The CDR3 runs 18 residues. Trimming cost V 0 bases and J 3 bases, with 20 bases left between them. The CDR3 is CASSYSGLGAAGEETQYF. The CDR3 DNA reads TGTGCCAGCAGTTACTCTGGGCTGGGAGCGGCTGGGGAAGAGACCCAGTACTTC.